The T cell receptor beta chain under discussion was sequenced for a study of blood T cell repertoires in COVID-19 (dated by TCRdb to 2020 to 2021). As for the study more broadly: Samples covering the acute and convalescent phases of COVID-19 were provided by collaborators in the United States, Italy and Spain. The material from the prospective study consisted of cDNA or gDNA derived from T cells, B-cell-depleted T cells, or PBMCs. Subjects who had been exposed to COVID-19, were actively infected with it, or had recovered from it provided the deeply sampled blood TCRbeta repertoires that made up the dataset. The repertoires were released in a freely available public database meant as a resource for research on the immune response to SARS-CoV-2. Samples came from the ongoing ImmuneRACE study (first 160 participants) plus 1,254 subjects from 6 global collaborators. Sample metadata almost always included a de-identified subject ID, COVID-19 status, age in years and sex. HLA class I and class II types, where available, came from metadata supplied by the sample provider rather than from assay-based typing. Results the study describes overall, beyond this receptor: The amount of clinical and demographic metadata varied by source and participant and was provided uncurated.

V gives up 5 bases and J gives up 7 bases, and the segment between their germline ends measures 20 bases. The CDR3 contains 15 residues, cysteine and phenylalanine counted. Only the CDR3 portion is preserved as DNA: 45 bases, with reading frame beginning at the first base. CDR1 and CDR2, per the germline V gene, are SGHVS and FQNEAQ. As concerns this clone: Its binding antigen is unknown. No much larger clonotype is one base removed from it; base qualities were not supplied.

Participants in the prospective study were aged 18 to 89 years, lived in some 24 United States geographic areas, and enrolled through a virtual design. Cohort assignment in the prospective study relied on participant-reported clinical history from a screening survey and a study questionnaire. Each participant in the prospective study had whole blood, serum and a nasopharyngeal or oropharyngeal swab collected by mobile phlebotomists. Over an approximately 2-month period, participants in the prospective study had the option of providing additional blood draws and questionnaires. Before DNA extraction, blood samples from the prospective study were shipped at room temperature or frozen. TCRbeta CDR3 regions were amplified from genomic DNA by means of the immunoSEQ Assay, a bias-controlled multiplex PCR. Regarding the original processing steps: Nucleated cell counts per sample were estimated from amplification of reference gene primers within the assay. To quantify the absolute abundance of each unique TCRbeta CDR3 rearrangement, sequence reads were collapsed and filtered. For each sample, productive Simpson clonality was calculated as the square root of Simpson's diversity index across productive rearrangements. Imported from immuneACCESS, the table was reduced by TCRdb to in-frame sequences with V and J called. These copies leave out some clones; in studies compared against another copy, an unresolved V gene accounts for under half, and the cause of the remainder is not known. Clonal size and the V and J genes are those of that table, whereas D and trimming came from the DNA. The sample table contains fewer than 350,000 clones; only one count was recorded for about 90% of them. About 1.5% of the sample goes to the ten largest clones.

This receptor was taken from a woman aged 18 to 35 with acute COVID-19. The sequencing sample was made of PBMCs or T cells enriched from blood (not recorded which). Recombination connected TRBV7-8 to TRBJ1-1; the D gene is not confidently resolved. Here the CDR3 is given as CASSASTGRTVEAFF. The nucleotides read TGTGCCAGCAGCGCGTCCACTGGTAGAACCGTTGAAGCTTTCTTT.